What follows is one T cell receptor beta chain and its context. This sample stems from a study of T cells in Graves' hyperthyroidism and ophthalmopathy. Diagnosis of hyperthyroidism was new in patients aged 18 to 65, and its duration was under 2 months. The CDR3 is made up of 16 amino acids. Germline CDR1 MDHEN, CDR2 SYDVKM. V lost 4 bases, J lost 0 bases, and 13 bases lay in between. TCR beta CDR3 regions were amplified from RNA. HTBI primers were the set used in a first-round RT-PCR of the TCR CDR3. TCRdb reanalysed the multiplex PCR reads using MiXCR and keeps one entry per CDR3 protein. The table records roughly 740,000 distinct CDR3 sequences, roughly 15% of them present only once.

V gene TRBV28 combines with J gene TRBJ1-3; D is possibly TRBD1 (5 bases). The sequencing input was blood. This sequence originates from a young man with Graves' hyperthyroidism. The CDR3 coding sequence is TGTGCCAGCAGTTCCCCCAAGGGGAGCTCTGGAAACACCATATATTTT. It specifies CASSSPKGSSGNTIYF.